A selection of T cell receptor beta chains follows, all from one sample in a study of cytomegalovirus exposure and HLA in healthy donors. Libraries were prepared by immunoSEQ multiplex PCR; TCRdb keeps only in-frame clonotypes and omits some of them. The sample includes around 150,000 clones, roughly 82% of them seen just once. The sample consisted of PBMCs. These receptors were obtained from a man aged 45-65 years in good health and CMV-seropositive. Both conserved end residues are part of each CDR3. The D gene is left open where the match is weak. For some rows the clone size is stated as once, few or many, or as a class when expanded; others skip it.

TRBJ1-2,TRBV7-2,-,-,CASSFDSRDYGYTF,TGTGCCAGCAGCTTCGACAGCAGGGACTATGGCTACACCTTC
TRBJ2-7,TRBV27,-,once,CASSWLLGGGYEQYF,TGTGCCAGCAGTTGGCTTTTAGGGGGGGGCTACGAGCAGTACTTC
TRBJ2-2,TRBV4-2,-,once,CASSQELAEMAGELFF,TGTGCCAGCAGCCAAGAATTAGCGGAGATGGCCGGGGAGCTGTTTTTT
TRBJ2-1,TRBV5-4,TRBD2,once,CASSAPSGPNEQFF,TGTGCCAGCAGCGCCCCTAGCGGGCCCAATGAGCAGTTCTTC
TRBJ1-6,TRBV18,-,-,CASSPREGEGSPLHF,TGTGCCAGCTCACCAAGGGAGGGCGAGGGGTCACCCCTCCACTTT
TRBJ1-1,TRBV7-3,TRBD1,-,CASSLDRDTEAFF,TGTGCCAGCAGCCTGGACAGGGACACTGAAGCTTTCTTT
TRBJ2-1,TRBV6-4,TRBD2,-,CASSSSGGPYNEQFF,TGTGCCAGCAGTTCTAGCGGGGGGCCTTACAATGAGCAGTTCTTC
TRBJ2-3,TRBV9,-,-,CASSVVSSTDTQYF,TGTGCCAGCAGCGTAGTTAGTAGCACAGATACGCAGTATTTT
TRBJ1-1,TRBV21-1,-,-,CASSKANSRGRTEAFF,TGTGCCAGCAGCAAAGCTAATAGCAGAGGGAGGACTGAAGCTTTCTTT
TRBJ2-7,TRBV11-2,TRBD1,few,CASSPINRGNSSYEQYF,TGTGCCAGCAGCCCGATTAACAGGGGGAATAGCTCCTACGAGCAGTACTTC
TRBJ1-1,TRBV2,-,-,CASSESQGYTNTEAFF,TGTGCCAGCAGTGAATCTCAGGGCTATACGAACACTGAAGCTTTCTTT
TRBJ1-1,TRBV9,TRBD1,once,CASSPQGVTEAFF,TGTGCCAGCAGCCCACAGGGGGTTACTGAAGCTTTCTTT
TRBJ1-1,TRBV6-5,-,-,CASSLRVGNTEAFF,TGTGCCAGCAGCCTCAGGGTTGGGAACACTGAAGCTTTCTTT
TRBJ1-1,TRBV25-1,TRBD1,-,CASSLTGAATEAFF,TGTGCCAGCAGTTTAACAGGGGCGGCCACTGAAGCTTTCTTT
TRBJ2-5,TRBV5-1,-,-,CASSGNSGGGPETQYF,TGCGCCAGCAGCGGCAATAGCGGTGGGGGTCCAGAGACCCAGTACTTC
TRBJ1-5,TRBV28,TRBD1,few,CASSLYGTGQDNQPQHF,TGTGCCAGCAGTTTATACGGGACAGGCCAGGACAATCAGCCCCAGCATTTT
TRBJ1-2,TRBV7-9,TRBD1,few,CASSFTGTGDGYTF,TGTGCCAGCAGCTTCACCGGGACAGGGGATGGCTACACCTTC
TRBJ1-4,TRBV19,-,-,CASTSAGFKEKLFF,TGTGCCAGTACCTCCGCAGGATTCAAGGAAAAACTGTTTTTT
TRBJ1-2,TRBV7-8,TRBD1,once,CASSLSGQGVGYTF,TGTGCCAGCAGCTTATCTGGACAGGGGGTTGGCTACACCTTC
TRBJ2-3,TRBV7-3,TRBD2,-,CASSPGLAGDTQYF,TGTGCCAGCAGCCCCGGACTAGCGGGAGATACGCAGTATTTT
TRBJ1-1,TRBV6-5,-,once,CASSYLGVLEAFF,TGTGCCAGCAGTTACTTAGGGGTGCTAGAAGCTTTCTTT
TRBJ1-3,TRBV6-5,-,-,CASSKRSTGNTIYF,TGTGCCAGCAGCAAACGTTCTACTGGAAACACCATATATTTT
TRBJ2-7,TRBV6-6,-,-,CASSLSRQESSYEQYF,TGTGCCAGCAGTCTATCCCGACAGGAGAGCTCCTACGAGCAGTACTTC
TRBJ2-7,TRBV4-1,-,many,CASSQGHGNYEQYF,TGCGCCAGCAGCCAAGGACACGGAAACTACGAGCAGTACTTC
TRBJ2-4,TRBV2,TRBD2,-,CASSGKTSGSKNIQYF,TGTGCCAGCAGTGGGAAAACTAGCGGGAGCAAAAACATTCAGTACTTC
TRBJ2-7,TRBV27,TRBD2,-,CASSPGLAGLSYEQYF,TGTGCCAGCAGTCCGGGACTAGCGGGCCTCTCCTACGAGCAGTACTTC
TRBJ2-5,TRBV5-1,-,-,CASSLVGETQYF,TGCGCCAGCAGCTTAGTCGGAGAGACCCAGTACTTC
TRBJ1-5,TRBV28,-,-,CAENLDISQPQHF,TGTGCCGAAAATTTGGACATATCGCAGCCCCAGCATTTT
TRBJ2-7,TRBV6-1,TRBD1,few,CASSETGGLSYEQYF,TGTGCCAGCAGTGAAACAGGGGGTCTCTCCTACGAGCAGTACTTC
TRBJ1-2,TRBV6-5,TRBD1,-,CASSSLQGARSYTF,TGTGCCAGCAGTTCCTTACAGGGGGCTAGAAGCTACACCTTC
TRBJ2-1,TRBV7-9,-,-,CASSSSPGSLADEQFF,TGTGCCAGCAGCTCAAGCCCGGGTTCCCTTGCCGATGAGCAGTTCTTC
TRBJ2-1,TRBV28,TRBD2,-,CASSYPSDFAGGEQFF,TGTGCCAGCAGTTACCCCTCAGATTTTGCGGGAGGGGAGCAGTTCTTC
TRBJ1-2,TRBV7-3,TRBD1,-,CASSLTGQGEVGYTF,TGTGCCAGCAGCTTAACCGGACAGGGGGAGGTTGGCTACACCTTC
TRBJ1-1,TRBV18,TRBD1,-,CASSTSTGPTEAFF,TGTGCCAGCTCAACGTCGACAGGGCCCACTGAAGCTTTCTTT
TRBJ1-5,TRBV7-2,-,once,CASSLVTAFNQPQHF,TGTGCCAGCAGCTTAGTGACAGCTTTCAATCAGCCCCAGCATTTT
TRBJ2-7,TRBV6-5,TRBD2,-,CASSFGTSGREQYF,TGTGCCAGCAGTTTCGGGACTAGCGGGAGAGAGCAGTACTTC
TRBJ1-1,TRBV4-3,TRBD1,-,CASSQDLRQGFAVTEAFF,TGCGCCAGCAGCCAGGACCTACGACAGGGGTTCGCGGTGACTGAAGCTTTCTTT
TRBJ2-7,TRBV5-4,TRBD2,once,CASSLEAGGLYEQYF,TGTGCCAGCAGCTTGGAAGCGGGGGGCCTCTACGAGCAGTACTTC
TRBJ2-7,TRBV7-9,-,-,CSSSLDFSGSYEQYF,TGTTCCAGCAGCTTAGATTTTAGCGGCTCCTACGAGCAGTACTTC
TRBJ2-1,TRBV29-1,-,-,CSHARNPVGGEQFF,TGCAGCCACGCCCGAAACCCGGTGGGGGGTGAGCAGTTCTTC
TRBJ2-7,TRBV6-5,-,-,CATAGAGEQYF,TGTGCCACCGCGGGGGCTGGGGAGCAGTACTTC
TRBJ2-7,TRBV7-2,TRBD1,-,CASSFTTGEAHEQYF,TGTGCCAGCAGCTTTACGACAGGGGAGGCCCACGAGCAGTACTTC
TRBJ2-1,TRBV7-7,-,-,CASSAEIYNEQFF,TGTGCTAGCAGCGCGGAGATCTACAATGAGCAGTTCTTC
TRBJ2-3,TRBV5-4,TRBD2,-,CASSSGLAGVPGTDTQYF,TGTGCCAGCAGTTCCGGACTAGCGGGGGTGCCGGGCACAGATACGCAGTATTTT
TRBJ2-2,TRBV28,TRBD2,-,CASSLGGLAGNTGELFF,TGTGCCAGCAGTTTGGGGGGACTAGCGGGGAACACCGGGGAGCTGTTTTTT
TRBJ2-7,TRBV2,TRBD1,-,CASSEAPPTGISYEQYF,TGTGCCAGCAGTGAAGCCCCCCCGACAGGGATTTCCTACGAGCAGTACTTC
TRBJ2-1,TRBV7-2,TRBD1,-,CASSFTGGVNEQFF,TGTGCCAGCAGCTTCACAGGGGGCGTGAATGAGCAGTTCTTC
TRBJ2-1,TRBV28,TRBD2,-,CASSGLAGVYNEQFF,TGTGCCAGCAGTGGACTAGCGGGGGTCTACAATGAGCAGTTCTTC
TRBJ2-7,TRBV5-1,TRBD2,-,CASSLGLARSYEQYF,TGCGCCAGCAGCTTGGGACTAGCGCGTTCCTACGAGCAGTACTTC
TRBJ2-2,TRBV9,-,-,CASSVARADTGELFF,TGTGCCAGCAGCGTCGCCAGAGCGGACACCGGGGAGCTGTTTTTT
TRBJ1-2,TRBV4-3,-,few,CASSQDRITRVRNYGYTF,TGCGCCAGCAGCCAAGATCGCATCACGAGGGTTAGGAACTATGGCTACACCTTC
TRBJ1-2,TRBV7-3,-,-,CASSLGREDGYTF,TGTGCCAGCAGCTTAGGAAGGGAGGATGGCTACACCTTC
TRBJ2-2,TRBV9,-,-,CASSPPATNTGELFF,TGTGCCAGCAGCCCGCCTGCTACGAACACCGGGGAGCTGTTTTTT
TRBJ1-3,TRBV30,-,-,CAWSVRLSSGNTIYF,TGTGCCTGGAGTGTACGTTTGAGCTCTGGAAACACCATATATTTT
TRBJ2-7,TRBV15,TRBD2,few,CATSRVRTSGTFEQYF,TGTGCCACCAGCAGAGTACGGACTAGCGGGACTTTCGAGCAGTACTTC